This is a list of T cell receptor beta chains from one sample in a study of T-cell reconstitution after alpha-beta-depleted transplantation in children. TCRdb processed the PCR reads anew with MiXCR; each CDR3 protein has one entry. The sample shows hundreds of thousands of distinct CDR3 sequences, around 15% of them seen only once. The source was PBMCs, mostly from graft donor cells, collected 360 days after TCRalphabeta/CD19-depleted stem cell transplant. Every receptor here comes from a male patient between 2 and 10 years old who had a stem cell transplant for acute lymphoblastic leukemia, so the T cells may come from the graft donor. Each CDR3 is given with its conserved first and last residue. Each record gives: D gene, J gene, V gene, clone size, CDR3 DNA, CDR3 protein. A D gene is named only where the DNA matches it firmly. Size is stated for part of the rows, as once, few or many counts, or as a class when the clone is expanded.

. TRBJ2-5 TRBV10-3 few TGTGCCATCAGCTTGACAGGGAGGTACCAAGAGACCCAGTACTTC CAISLTGRYQETQYF
. TRBJ2-1 TRBV24-1 . TGTGCCACCAGTGAGGGATGGGGTCGAGCGTTAACCGACGAGCAGTTCTTC CATSEGWGRALTDEQFF
. TRBJ1-1 TRBV3-1 few TGTGCCAGCAGCCCACCGGGAGTTGAAGCTTTCTTT CASSPPGVEAFF
. TRBJ2-2 TRBV12-3/TRBV12-4 many TGTGCCAGCAGTTTAGGGCAGGGATACACCGGGGAGCTGTTTTTT CASSLGQGYTGELFF
TRBD2 TRBJ2-7 TRBV7-2 . TGTGCCAGCAGCAGATTAGCGGGAGGTTCCTACGAGCAGTACTTC CASSRLAGGSYEQYF
TRBD1 TRBJ2-2 TRBV5-5 . TGTGCCAGCAGCTTGGCCCGGGACAGGGGGCCCGGGGAGCTGTTTTTT CASSLARDRGPGELFF
TRBD1 TRBJ1-5 TRBV28 . TGTGCCAGCAGTTTAAGCGGCAGGGGGCGCGGGAGCAATCAGCCCCAGCATTTT CASSLSGRGRGSNQPQHF
TRBD2 TRBJ2-1 TRBV4-3 many TGCGCCAGCAGCCAAGGGGAAACTAGCGGCGATGAGCAGTTCTTC CASSQGETSGDEQFF
. TRBJ2-2 TRBV4-2 few TGTGCCAGCAGCCAAGGCGGTGGGGGAGCCTCGAACACCGGGGAGCTGTTTTTT CASSQGGGGASNTGELFF
. TRBJ1-1 TRBV20-1 many TGCAGTGCTAGGGGCTCAAAAAGCGGTGAAGCTTTCTTT CSARGSKSGEAFF
. TRBJ2-5 TRBV7-8 few TGTGCCAGCAGCTTAGCTAGGATTCAAGAGACCCAGTACTTC CASSLARIQETQYF
. TRBJ2-1 TRBV28 few TGTGCCAGCATCCAAGGGGGGGCAAACAATGAGCAGTTCTTC CASIQGGANNEQFF
TRBD2 TRBJ2-1 TRBV4-1 few TGCGCCAGCAGCCAGGAGCGGGATTCGCGTGAGCAGTTCTTC CASSQERDSREQFF
TRBD1 TRBJ2-6 TRBV27 . TGTGCCAGCAGTGGGGGACAGGGATCCCCTGGGGCCAACGTCCTGACTTTC CASSGGQGSPGANVLTF
TRBD2 TRBJ2-1 TRBV4-3 . TGCGCCAGCAGCCAAGATAGGACTAGCGGAGCCTACAATGAGCAGTTCTTC CASSQDRTSGAYNEQFF
TRBD2 TRBJ2-4 TRBV25-1 few TGTGCCAGCAGTGAGGGGAGGGCTGAGCTAGCCAAAAACATTCAGTACTTC CASSEGRAELAKNIQYF
TRBD1 TRBJ2-3 TRBV3-1 . TGTGCCAGCAGCCAAGATTGGGGACAGGGCACAGATACGCAGTATTTT CASSQDWGQGTDTQYF
. TRBJ2-7 TRBV28 few TGTGCCAGCAGTTTTAGACTAAAGCTCTACGAGCAGTACTTC CASSFRLKLYEQYF
. TRBJ1-2 TRBV12-3/TRBV12-4 many TGTGCCAGCAGTTTAGGCAGGGCGGATGGCTACACCTTC CASSLGRADGYTF
. TRBJ2-7 TRBV27 few TGTGCCAGCAGTACAACGGGGGAGCAGTACTTC CASSTTGEQYF
. TRBJ2-7 TRBV6-2/TRBV6-3 many TGTGCCAGCAGCCAAGTGGGCTACGAGCAGTACTTC CASSQVGYEQYF
. TRBJ1-4 TRBV3-1 few TGTGCCAGCAGCCAAGTCTCCCTTGGTCCGGCAACTAATGAAAAACTGTTTTTT CASSQVSLGPATNEKLFF
TRBD1 TRBJ2-5 TRBV11-1 . TGTGCCAGCAGCCGAGGGAACAGGGGAGAGACCCAGTACTTC CASSRGNRGETQYF